Listed below are T cell receptor beta chains from one sample, sequenced in a study of T cells after yellow fever vaccination. Using its own MiXCR run on the 5' RACE reads, TCRdb lists one record per CDR3 protein. In the table there are nearly 350,000 distinct CDR3 sequences, approximately 8% of which are singletons. The material was PBMCs, obtained about 41 days after the first yellow fever vaccination. Receptors originate from a young man who received the YFV17D yellow fever vaccine. CDR3s include the opening cysteine and the closing phenylalanine or tryptophan. The D gene is left open where the match is weak. The listing skips clone size in some rows; elsewhere it reads once, few, many or a size class.

CASSLSSSGLGGELFF TGTGCCAGCAGCTTGTCCTCTAGTGGGCTCGGCGGGGAGCTGTTTTTT few TRBJ2-2 TRBV7-9 .
CASSDGGRGETQYF TGTGCCAGCAGCGACGGAGGCAGGGGTGAGACCCAGTACTTC many TRBJ2-5 TRBV4-2 .
CASRLKQGAGGAFF TGTGCCAGCAGGTTGAAACAGGGGGCTGGGGGTGCTTTCTTT . TRBJ1-1 TRBV12-3/TRBV12-4 TRBD1
CASSPRADTQYF TGTGCCAGCAGCCCCCGAGCAGATACGCAGTATTTT few TRBJ2-3 TRBV5-5 .
CASSPTGTEVYTGELFF TGTGCCAGCAGCCCAACCGGGACAGAGGTTTACACCGGGGAGCTGTTTTTT . TRBJ2-2 TRBV7-2 TRBD1
CASNRRGTEISYQETQYF TGTGCCAGCAATAGGAGGGGAACAGAAATATCGTACCAAGAGACCCAGTACTTC . TRBJ2-5 TRBV2 .
CASSPPMGGGTEAFF TGTGCCAGCTCACCACCGATGGGGGGGGGCACTGAAGCTTTCTTT . TRBJ1-1 TRBV18 .
CASGSSGLPGNEQFF TGTGCCAGCGGCTCCTCGGGACTACCTGGCAATGAGCAGTTCTTC few TRBJ2-1 TRBV12-3/TRBV12-4 TRBD2
CASRKGRPSYEQYF TGTGCCAGCAGGAAGGGCCGACCATCCTACGAGCAGTACTTC few TRBJ2-7 TRBV6-1 .
CASSFLRGREETQYF TGCGCCAGCAGCTTCCTCCGGGGGAGGGAAGAGACCCAGTACTTC few TRBJ2-5 TRBV5-1 TRBD2
CASASDGTGFREQFF TGTGCCAGCGCCTCCGACGGGACAGGGTTTCGGGAGCAGTTCTTC many TRBJ2-1 TRBV12-3/TRBV12-4 TRBD1
CASSEWVNEQFF TGTGCCAGCAGCGAGTGGGTGAATGAGCAGTTCTTC . TRBJ2-1 TRBV2 .
CASSLMNNEKLFF TGCGCCAGCAGCTTGATGAATAATGAAAAACTGTTTTTT . TRBJ1-4 TRBV5-1 .
CASSLGGTEETQYF TGCGCCAGCAGCTTGGGCGGGACAGAAGAGACCCAGTACTTC many TRBJ2-5 TRBV5-1 .
CASSRSPSGGDTDTQYF TGCGCCAGCAGCCGATCACCTAGCGGGGGGGACACAGATACGCAGTATTTT few TRBJ2-3 TRBV4-1 TRBD2
CSARGDMAYYTF TGCAGTGCTAGAGGGGACATGGCTTACTACACCTTC . TRBJ1-2 TRBV20-1 .
CASSFGTVSNQPQHF TGTGCCAGCAGCTTCGGGACTGTTAGCAATCAGCCCCAGCATTTT . TRBJ1-5 TRBV7-8 .